The present T cell receptor (beta chain) was sequenced within a study of STAT5B mutations in CD4+ large granular lymphocyte leukemia. Whole-study context: Healthy donors showed HLA-associated enrichment of the CDR3 'QG' motif. General study results and limits: Without HLA matching, higher CD4+ than CD8+ T-LGLL clonality could reflect small sample size. Patient CD4-sorted repertoires looked more clonal than healthy CD4+ repertoires, even without putative leukemic clones.

Buffy coats from healthy blood donors served as controls. Method: immunoSEQ multiplex PCR; TCRdb's copy keeps in-frame clones and lacks some. The table includes 30,000 to 40,000 clones, over 65% detected once. Points on this clone: Its cognate antigen is unknown.

Germline trimming cut 5 bases from V and 1 base from J; bases unmatched to any gene: 7. Germline V CDR1 and CDR2: MNHNS, SASEGT. This CDR3 is 15 amino acids long. The V gene is TRBV6-1, the J gene TRBJ1-1; 7 nucleotides line up with TRBD1. Sequencing input: CD4+ T cells from blood buffy coats. This receptor was identified in a human donor in good health. The CDR3 loop is CASSRGQERNTEAFF. CDR3 coding DNA: TGTGCCAGCAGTCGCGGACAGGAGAGGAACACTGAAGCTTTCTTT.